These 14 T cell receptor beta chains originate from one sample sequenced in a study of PD-L1 blockade in urothelial cancer. Method: immunoSEQ multiplex PCR; TCRdb's copy keeps in-frame clones and lacks some. Here the sample spans about 40,000 clones, about 83% being singletons. This material consisted of PBMCs, taken around atezolizumab (anti-PD-L1) treatment. The source of these receptors is a man in his fifties or sixties with urothelial cancer.

The V gene is TRBV5-1, the J gene TRBJ2-5, with TRBD1 matching over 7 bases. This CDR3 has 15 amino acids. From germline, CDR1 is SGHRS and CDR2 YFSETQ. V lost 4 bases, J lost 2 bases, and 8 bases stayed unmatched. CDR3 nucleotide sequence: TGCGCCAGCAGCAGCCAAGGGACAGCACAAGAGACCCAGTACTTC. It encodes CASSSQGTAQETQYF. The full variable domain, rest sourced from reference TRBV5-1 and TRBJ2-5, is KAGVTQTPRYLIKTRGQQVTLSCSPISGHRSVSWYQQTPGQGLQFLFEYFSETQRNKGNFPGRFSGRQFSNSRSEMNVSTLELGDSALYLCASSSQGTAQETQYFGPGTRLLVL.

This clone was found once. This rearrangement joins TRBV19 to TRBJ2-7, with D possibly being TRBD2 (5 bases). The CDR3 consists of 14 residues. V was pared by 2 bases and J by 0 bases, with 8 bases between. From germline, CDR1 is LNHDA and CDR2 SQIVND (reference sequence). CDR3 coding DNA: TGTGCCAGTAGTATATCTGGGAGCTCCTACGAGCAGTACTTC. Protein: CASSISGSSYEQYF.

The CDR3 region has the DNA TGTGCCAGCCGGGACAGGGGATTTAGCAATCAGCCCCAGCATTTT. Translated, it gives CASRDRGFSNQPQHF. This chain uses TRBV19 with TRBJ1-5; 10 bases fit TRBD1. This CDR3 has 15 residues. After removal of 9 bases from V and 0 bases from J, the junction contained 5 bases not matched to a gene. Germline V gene sequence: CDR1 LNHDA, CDR2 SQIVND (reference sequence).

This clone was counted a few times. No DNA is shown, since the ends of the CDR3 on it are uncertain; the CDR3 is the one TCRdb lists. The chain combines TRBV18 with TRBJ2-6; the D call TRBD2 from the table was never checked on the DNA. The CDR3 spans 16 residues, counting both ends. Germline loops: CDR1 KGHSH, CDR2 LQKENI. The CDR3 here is CASTDFRGSGANVLTF.

The chain recombines TRBV11-2 with TRBJ2-1; D is unresolved. This CDR3 is 13 amino acids long. Trimming left V 3 bases short and J 10 bases short, with 13 bases between. Germline loops: CDR1 SGHAT, CDR2 FQNNGV. The CDR3 DNA sequence: TGTGCCAGCAGCTTGTCACAGACCCTAGAGCAGTTCTTC. This gives the protein CASSLSQTLEQFF.

The V and J genes are TRBV6-6 and TRBJ2-7; D might be TRBD2 (6 bases). Trimming took 0 bases from V and 2 from J, leaving 11 bases between them. The germline CDR1 and CDR2 sequences are MNHNY and SVGAGI (reference sequence). This CDR3 is built from 15 residues. CDR3 in amino acids: CASSYSTGATYEQYF. The CDR3 DNA is TGTGCCAGCAGTTACTCGACGGGAGCAACCTACGAGCAGTACTTC.

V gene TRBV11-2 combines with J gene TRBJ2-7; 7 nucleotides match TRBD1. There are 14 residues in the CDR3. V shed 5 bases, J shed 2 bases, and the junction held 6 bases outside the gene matches. Germline V gene sequence: CDR1 SGHAT, CDR2 FQNNGV. The CDR3 sequence: CASSLKGTAYEQYF. The CDR3 region has the DNA TGTGCCAGCAGCCTTAAGGGGACAGCCTACGAGCAGTACTTC.

This chain links TRBV7-6 with TRBJ2-1; the D gene is possibly TRBD2 (6 bases). CDR3 size: 16 residues. Germline CDR1 SGHVS, CDR2 FNYEAQ. V was trimmed by 4 bases and J by 0 bases, leaving 13 bases between them. CDR3 amino acids: CASSSQLASSYNEQFF. The DNA for the CDR3 is TGTGCCAGCAGCTCCCAGCTAGCGAGCTCCTACAATGAGCAGTTCTTC.

V is TRBV27 and J is TRBJ2-7, with a weak D call TRBD2 (5 bases). Between the trimmed V and J ends, which lost 4 bases and 0 bases, there was a span of 7 bases. The CDR3 spans 13 residues. CDR1 is MNHEY and CDR2 is SMNVEV in the germline V gene (reference sequence). The CDR3 is CASSSGSSYEQYF. In DNA form, the CDR3 reads TGTGCCAGCAGTTCGGGGAGCTCCTACGAGCAGTACTTC.

This clone was picked up many times. The V call is TRBV28, the J call TRBJ2-3; D is ambiguous. The CDR3 consists of 12 residues. Germline loops: CDR1 MDHEN, CDR2 SYDVKM. The V end lost 1 base, the J end lost 4 bases, and 3 bases lay between the germline ends. The CDR3 DNA reads as TGTGCCAGCAGTTTATTCTCAGATACGCAGTATTTT. This translates into CASSLFSDTQYF.

The chain is built from TRBV7-2 and TRBJ2-7, with 12 bases aligning to TRBD2. This CDR3 is built from 15 residues. V lost 7 bases and J lost 3; bases outside the gene matches: 7. Germline CDR1 SGHTA, CDR2 FQGNSA. The CDR3 bases are TGTGCCAGCAATCCCGGGACTAGCGGGTTCTACGAGCAGTACTTC. Translating gives CASNPGTSGFYEQYF.

The V gene is TRBV6-1, the J gene TRBJ2-1, with 14 positions matching TRBD2. CDR3 length: 17 residues. In germline, CDR1 is MNHNS, CDR2 SASEGT. V shed 4 bases, J shed 4 bases, and the junction held 6 bases outside the gene matches. CDR3 sequence reads: CASSGTSGGLTYNEQFF. Here the CDR3 DNA reads TGTGCCAGCAGTGGGACTAGCGGGGGGCTGACTTACAATGAGCAGTTCTTC.

The rearrangement links TRBV6-1 to TRBJ2-1; 7 bases fit TRBD1. Germline CDR1 reads MNHNS; CDR2 reads SASEGT. The CDR3 covers 15 residues. With 1 base clipped from V and 3 bases from J, the junction kept 3 bases outside the gene matches. The CDR3 protein is CASSEEPGGYNEQFF. As DNA, the CDR3 is TGTGCCAGCAGTGAAGAGCCAGGGGGCTACAATGAGCAGTTCTTC.

V gene TRBV15 combines with J gene TRBJ1-5; 7 nucleotides agree with TRBD1. The germline gives CDR1 LNHNV, CDR2 YYDKDF (reference sequence). The V and J ends lost 3 bases and 4 bases, in that order; junction bases with no gene match: 6. The CDR3 is 15 amino acids. The chain's CDR3 is CATSREGQRNQPQHF. The DNA for the CDR3 is TGTGCCACCAGCAGGGAGGGACAGCGAAATCAGCCCCAGCATTTT.